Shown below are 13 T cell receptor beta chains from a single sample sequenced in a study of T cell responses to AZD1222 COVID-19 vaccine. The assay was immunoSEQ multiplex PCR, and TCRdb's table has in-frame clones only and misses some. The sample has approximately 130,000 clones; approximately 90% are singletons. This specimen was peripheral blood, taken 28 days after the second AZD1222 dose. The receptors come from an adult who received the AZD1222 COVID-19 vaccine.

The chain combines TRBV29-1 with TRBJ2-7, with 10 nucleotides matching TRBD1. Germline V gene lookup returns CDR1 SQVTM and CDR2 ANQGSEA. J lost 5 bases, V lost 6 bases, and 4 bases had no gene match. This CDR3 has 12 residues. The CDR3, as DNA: TGCAGCGTCCGGGACAGGGGTCACGAGCAGTACTTC. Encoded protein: CSVRDRGHEQYF.

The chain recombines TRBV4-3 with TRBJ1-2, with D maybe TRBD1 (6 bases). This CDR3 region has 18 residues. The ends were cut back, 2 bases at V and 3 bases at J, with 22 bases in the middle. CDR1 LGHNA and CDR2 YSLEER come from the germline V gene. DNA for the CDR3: TGCGCCAGCAGCCAAAGCCTACCACGGGGGGGGCTTCACTATGGCTACACCTTC. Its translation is CASSQSLPRGGLHYGYTF.

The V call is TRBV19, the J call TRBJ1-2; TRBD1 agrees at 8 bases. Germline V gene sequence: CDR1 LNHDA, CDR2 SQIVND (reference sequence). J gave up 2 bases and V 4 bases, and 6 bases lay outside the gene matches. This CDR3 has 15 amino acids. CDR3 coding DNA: TGTGCCAGTAGTAATCAGGGGGCCAGGAACTATGGCTACACCTTC. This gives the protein CASSNQGARNYGYTF.

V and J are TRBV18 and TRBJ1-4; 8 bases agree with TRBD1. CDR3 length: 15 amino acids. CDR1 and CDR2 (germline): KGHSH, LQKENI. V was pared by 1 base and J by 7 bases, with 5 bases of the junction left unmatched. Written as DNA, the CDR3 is TGTGCCAGCTCACCACGCACAGGGGGATCTGAAAAACTGTTTTTT. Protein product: CASSPRTGGSEKLFF.

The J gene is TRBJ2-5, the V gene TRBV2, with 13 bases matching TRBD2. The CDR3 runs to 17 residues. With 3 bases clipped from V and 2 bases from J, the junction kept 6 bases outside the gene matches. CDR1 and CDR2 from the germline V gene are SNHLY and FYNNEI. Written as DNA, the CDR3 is TGTGCCAGCAGTGAGACTAGCGGGAGGAGCTCTCAAGAGACCCAGTACTTC. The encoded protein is CASSETSGRSSQETQYF. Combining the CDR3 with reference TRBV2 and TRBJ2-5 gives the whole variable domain EPEVTQTPSHQVTQMGQEVILRCVPISNHLYFYWYRQILGQKVEFLVSFYNNEISEKSEIFDDQFSVERPDGSNFTLKIRSTKLEDSAMYFCASSETSGRSSQETQYFGPGTRLLVL.

The CDR3 bases are TGCAGCGTTAGAGGGGCAGGGGGCCAAGGGACGAACACTGAAGCTTTCTTT. This sequence encodes CSVRGAGGQGTNTEAFF. The chain combines TRBV29-1 with TRBJ1-1; TRBD1 agrees at 8 bases. Germline-derived CDR1 and CDR2 are SQVTM and ANQGSEA. V lost 5 bases and J lost 1; bases outside the gene matches: 15. CDR3 size: 17 residues.

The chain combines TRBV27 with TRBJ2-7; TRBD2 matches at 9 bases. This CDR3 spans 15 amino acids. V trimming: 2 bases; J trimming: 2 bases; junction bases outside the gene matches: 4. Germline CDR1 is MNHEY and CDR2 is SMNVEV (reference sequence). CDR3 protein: CASSLRLAGTYEQYF. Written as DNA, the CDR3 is TGTGCCAGCAGTTTACGGCTAGCGGGGACCTACGAGCAGTACTTC.

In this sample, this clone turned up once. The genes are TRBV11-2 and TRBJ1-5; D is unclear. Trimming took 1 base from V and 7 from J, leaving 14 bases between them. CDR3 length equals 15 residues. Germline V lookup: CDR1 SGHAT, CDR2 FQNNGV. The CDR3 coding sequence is TGTGCCAGCAGCTTAGGTATAGAGGGAGGCCAGCCCCAGCATTTT. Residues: CASSLGIEGGQPQHF.

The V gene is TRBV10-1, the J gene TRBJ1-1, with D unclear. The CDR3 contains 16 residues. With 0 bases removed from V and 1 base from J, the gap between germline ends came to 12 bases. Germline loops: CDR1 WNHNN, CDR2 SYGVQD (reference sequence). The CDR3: CASSESVAAGNTEAFF. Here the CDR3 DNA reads TGCGCCAGCAGTGAGTCCGTTGCGGCGGGGAACACTGAAGCTTTCTTT.

The CDR3 DNA reads as TGCGCCAGCAGCCAATCCGGGACGCTCGGCGAGCAGTACTTC. Its translation is CASSQSGTLGEQYF. This rearrangement joins TRBV4-3 to TRBJ2-7; D is perhaps TRBD1 or TRBD2 (5 bases each). V lost 2 bases and J lost 6, with 14 bases in between. Germline V gene sequence: CDR1 LGHNA, CDR2 YSLEER. The CDR3 extends over 14 amino acids.

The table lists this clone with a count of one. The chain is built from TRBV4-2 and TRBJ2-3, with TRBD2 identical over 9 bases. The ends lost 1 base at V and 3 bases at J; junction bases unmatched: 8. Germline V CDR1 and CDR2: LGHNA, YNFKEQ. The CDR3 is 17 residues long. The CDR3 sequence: CASSQGGAGGPTDTQYF. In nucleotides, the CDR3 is TGTGCCAGCAGCCAAGGTGGGGCGGGGGGGCCGACAGATACGCAGTATTTT.

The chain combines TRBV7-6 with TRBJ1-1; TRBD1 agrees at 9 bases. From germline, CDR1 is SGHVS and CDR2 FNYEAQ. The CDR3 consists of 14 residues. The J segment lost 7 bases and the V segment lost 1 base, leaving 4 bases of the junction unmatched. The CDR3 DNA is TGTGCCAGCAGCTTAGAAGGGGGACAGGGTGAAGCTTTCTTT. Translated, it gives CASSLEGGQGEAFF.

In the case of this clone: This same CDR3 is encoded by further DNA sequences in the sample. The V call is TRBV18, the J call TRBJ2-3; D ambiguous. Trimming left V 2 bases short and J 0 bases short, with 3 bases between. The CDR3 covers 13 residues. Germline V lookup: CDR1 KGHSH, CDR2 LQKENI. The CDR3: CASSPASTDTQYF. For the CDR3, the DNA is TGTGCCAGCTCACCAGCCAGCACAGATACGCAGTATTTT. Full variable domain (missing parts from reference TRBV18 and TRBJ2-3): NAGVMQNPRHLVRRRGQEARLRCSPMKGHSHVYWYRQLPEEGLKFMVYLQKENIIDESGMPKERFSAEFPKEGPSILRIQQVVRGDSAAYFCASSPASTDTQYFGPGTRLTVL.